The present T cell receptor beta chain was sequenced within a study of blood T cell repertoires in COVID-19 (dated by TCRdb to 2020 to 2022). For context, the study as a whole: Samples from collaborators originated in the United States, Italy and Spain and spanned both the acute and convalescent phases of COVID-19. Subjects who had been exposed to COVID-19, were actively infected with it, or had recovered from it provided the deeply sampled blood TCRbeta repertoires that made up the dataset. Sample metadata almost always included a de-identified subject ID, COVID-19 status, age in years and sex. The repertoires were released in a freely available public database intended as a resource for research on the immune response to SARS-CoV-2. The samples were drawn from the first 160 participants of the ongoing ImmuneRACE study and from 950 to 1,500 subjects provided by 6 global collaborators. The prospective study material was composed of cDNA or gDNA derived from T cells, B-cell-depleted T cells, or PBMCs. Where available, HLA class I and class II types were obtained from metadata supplied by the sample provider rather than from assay-based typing. Overall results and qualifications from the work: Clinical and demographic metadata were provided uncurated, with the amount varying by source and participant.

Whole blood was collected in K2EDTA tubes by collaborating institutions according to the institutions' own protocols. Collaborator samples were shipped for TCRbeta analysis as frozen whole blood, isolated PBMCs, or DNA extracted from either sample type. TCRbeta CDR3 regions were amplified from genomic DNA by means of the immunoSEQ Assay, a bias-controlled multiplex PCR. In the original analysis: Nucleated cell counts per sample were estimated from amplification of reference gene primers within the assay. Sequence reads were collapsed and filtered to measure the absolute abundance of every unique TCRbeta CDR3 rearrangement. Productive Simpson clonality was computed per sample as the square root of Simpson's diversity index over productive rearrangements. The table comes from immuneACCESS by way of TCRdb, which keeps in-frame sequences with V and J called. Part of the clones is missing from these tables; in studies checked, under half for an unresolved V gene and the rest for unknown reasons. V, J and clone size derive from that table, while D and trimming were established from the DNA sequence. The sample table contains roughly 50,000 clones; only one count was recorded for about 86% of them. About 10% of the sample is in the top ten clones.

Of note for this clone: What antigen it recognizes has not been identified. Per-base quality was not reported, and no clone a single base away is much larger than it.

The germline V gene specifies MNHNS as CDR1 and SASEGT as CDR2. The trim is 2 bases for V and 3 bases for J, with a gap of 5 bases between the germline ends. The CDR3 goes from the cysteine to the phenylalanine over 13 residues. Only CDR3 DNA remains: 39 bases, in frame from the first base. This clonotype was obtained from a man aged 65 to 85 with active COVID-19. This sequence uses TRBV6-1 and TRBJ1-5, with the D segment identity uncertain. The sample taken for sequencing was peripheral blood. The nucleotides read TGTGCCAGCAGTGAAAGCTACAATCAGCCCCAGCATTTT. Its translation is CASSESYNQPQHF.